Listed below are T cell receptor beta chains from one sample, sequenced in a study of control samples from healthy donors and cancer patients. TCRdb's copy holds only in-frame clones and misses some; the assay was immunoSEQ multiplex PCR. The sample lists approximately 150,000 clones; 90% to 95% were seen once. Sequencing used blood. All receptors come from a young man in good health. Both conserved end residues are part of each CDR3. D genes are given only for firm matches. Expanded clones get a size class; other rows say once, few or many, or leave the size out.

v_call: TRBV3-1/TRBV3-2
clone_size: NA
d_call: NA
j_call: TRBJ1-2
cdr3_aa: CASSQEREGTNYGYTF
cdr3_nt: TGTGCCAGCAGCCAAGAACGAGAGGGAACTAACTATGGCTACACCTTC

v_call: TRBV11-3
clone_size: NA
d_call: TRBD2
j_call: TRBJ2-1
cdr3_aa: CASSPGLAGPRSYNEQFF
cdr3_nt: TGTGCCAGCAGCCCTGGCCTAGCGGGACCCCGCTCCTACAATGAGCAGTTCTTC

v_call: TRBV11-2
clone_size: NA
d_call: NA
j_call: TRBJ2-7
cdr3_aa: CASSLDKGSTLTYEQYF
cdr3_nt: TGTGCCAGCAGCTTAGATAAGGGGTCCACTTTAACCTACGAGCAGTACTTC

v_call: TRBV7-8
clone_size: once
d_call: NA
j_call: TRBJ1-1
cdr3_aa: CASSLGMGSMNTEAFF
cdr3_nt: TGTGCCAGCAGCTTAGGGATGGGGTCCATGAACACTGAAGCTTTCTTT

v_call: TRBV12-5
clone_size: NA
d_call: NA
j_call: TRBJ1-5
cdr3_aa: CASGLVPDGEEPGNQPQHF
cdr3_nt: TGTGCTAGTGGTTTGGTGCCGGACGGGGAGGAGCCTGGGAATCAGCCCCAGCATTTT

v_call: TRBV5-1
clone_size: NA
d_call: TRBD2
j_call: TRBJ2-1
cdr3_aa: CASSPDGTGLHNEQFF
cdr3_nt: TGCGCCAGCAGCCCCGATGGGACGGGACTACACAATGAGCAGTTCTTC

v_call: TRBV27
clone_size: NA
d_call: TRBD1
j_call: TRBJ2-1
cdr3_aa: CASRSGTGSNEQFF
cdr3_nt: TGTGCCAGCAGATCCGGGACAGGGAGCAATGAGCAGTTCTTC

v_call: TRBV12-5
clone_size: NA
d_call: NA
j_call: TRBJ1-5
cdr3_aa: CASGPRQPQHF
cdr3_nt: TGTGCTAGTGGTCCTAGGCAGCCCCAGCATTTT

v_call: TRBV29-1
clone_size: NA
d_call: TRBD1
j_call: TRBJ1-6
cdr3_aa: CSVSGTDDSPLHF
cdr3_nt: TGCAGCGTCTCCGGGACAGATGATTCACCCCTCCACTTT

v_call: TRBV7-9
clone_size: NA
d_call: NA
j_call: TRBJ1-6
cdr3_aa: CASSLAPGSSPLHF
cdr3_nt: TGTGCCAGCAGCTTAGCCCCGGGGAGTTCACCCCTCCACTTT

v_call: TRBV6-5
clone_size: NA
d_call: TRBD1
j_call: TRBJ2-7
cdr3_aa: CASSSRQGGPYEQYF
cdr3_nt: TGTGCCAGCAGTTCTAGACAGGGGGGCCCCTACGAGCAGTACTTC

v_call: TRBV7-2
clone_size: NA
d_call: NA
j_call: TRBJ1-2
cdr3_aa: CASSFEGYGYTF
cdr3_nt: TGTGCCAGCAGCTTTGAGGGTTATGGCTACACCTTC

v_call: TRBV27
clone_size: NA
d_call: NA
j_call: TRBJ2-3
cdr3_aa: CASGLMKTDTQYF
cdr3_nt: TGTGCCAGCGGACTCATGAAGACAGATACGCAGTATTTT

v_call: TRBV28
clone_size: NA
d_call: NA
j_call: TRBJ1-2
cdr3_aa: CASSLSGQPYGYTF
cdr3_nt: TGTGCCAGCAGTTTATCCGGGCAACCCTATGGCTACACCTTC

v_call: TRBV7-2
clone_size: once
d_call: TRBD1
j_call: TRBJ1-1
cdr3_aa: CASRFSGGMNTEAFF
cdr3_nt: TGTGCCAGCAGATTCTCAGGGGGCATGAACACTGAAGCTTTCTTT

v_call: TRBV5-1
clone_size: NA
d_call: NA
j_call: TRBJ1-4
cdr3_aa: CASSLIQGGEKLFF
cdr3_nt: TGCGCCAGCAGCTTGATCCAGGGTGGAGAAAAACTGTTTTTT

v_call: TRBV4-1
clone_size: NA
d_call: TRBD1
j_call: TRBJ1-2
cdr3_aa: CASSPSDRVGYGYTF
cdr3_nt: TGCGCCAGCAGCCCCTCGGACAGGGTGGGTTATGGCTACACCTTC

v_call: TRBV5-5
clone_size: NA
d_call: NA
j_call: TRBJ1-5
cdr3_aa: CASSIGRINQPQHF
cdr3_nt: TGTGCCAGCAGCATCGGACGGATCAATCAGCCCCAGCATTTT

v_call: TRBV6-2/TRBV6-3
clone_size: NA
d_call: NA
j_call: TRBJ2-7
cdr3_aa: CASSYNRPYEQYF
cdr3_nt: TGTGCCAGCAGTTACAACAGGCCGTACGAGCAGTACTTC

v_call: TRBV29-1
clone_size: NA
d_call: NA
j_call: TRBJ2-1
cdr3_aa: CSVEEDRSSYNEQFF
cdr3_nt: TGCAGCGTTGAAGAAGATAGAAGCTCCTACAATGAGCAGTTCTTC

v_call: TRBV6-5
clone_size: once
d_call: NA
j_call: TRBJ1-2
cdr3_aa: CARRELGGYGYTF
cdr3_nt: TGTGCCAGGAGGGAGCTTGGGGGCTATGGCTACACCTTC

v_call: TRBV27
clone_size: NA
d_call: TRBD1
j_call: TRBJ2-6
cdr3_aa: CASTLRRAGGYSGANVLTF
cdr3_nt: TGTGCCAGCACCCTACGAAGGGCAGGGGGCTACTCTGGGGCCAACGTCCTGACTTTC

v_call: TRBV3-1/TRBV3-2
clone_size: few
d_call: NA
j_call: TRBJ1-1
cdr3_aa: CASSQDKGHLNTEAFF
cdr3_nt: TGTGCCAGCAGCCAAGATAAGGGACACTTGAACACTGAAGCTTTCTTT

v_call: TRBV7-9
clone_size: once
d_call: NA
j_call: TRBJ2-1
cdr3_aa: CASSPSLADVDEQFF
cdr3_nt: TGTGCCAGCAGTCCCAGCCTAGCCGACGTCGATGAGCAGTTCTTC

v_call: TRBV14
clone_size: NA
d_call: TRBD1
j_call: TRBJ1-5
cdr3_aa: CASSPGQDQPQHF
cdr3_nt: TGTGCCAGCTCACCGGGACAGGATCAGCCCCAGCATTTT

v_call: TRBV5-4
clone_size: NA
d_call: TRBD1
j_call: TRBJ1-1
cdr3_aa: CASSWDRFTNTEAFF
cdr3_nt: TGTGCCAGCAGCTGGGACAGATTTACAAACACTGAAGCTTTCTTT

v_call: TRBV15
clone_size: NA
d_call: NA
j_call: TRBJ2-1
cdr3_aa: CATSRDPPGTYNEQFF
cdr3_nt: TGTGCCACCAGCAGAGACCCCCCCGGGACCTACAATGAGCAGTTCTTC

v_call: TRBV5-4
clone_size: NA
d_call: TRBD2
j_call: TRBJ2-6
cdr3_aa: CASSTDRDYLGGANVLTF
cdr3_nt: TGTGCCAGCAGCACTGACCGGGACTATCTAGGGGGGGCCAACGTCCTGACTTTC

v_call: TRBV6-1
clone_size: NA
d_call: NA
j_call: TRBJ1-4
cdr3_aa: CASSESLRVWAEKLFF
cdr3_nt: TGTGCCAGCAGTGAAAGTTTAAGGGTTTGGGCTGAAAAACTGTTTTTT

v_call: TRBV9
clone_size: NA
d_call: TRBD1
j_call: TRBJ1-6
cdr3_aa: CASSVYGTDRTLHF
cdr3_nt: TGTGCCAGCAGCGTATATGGGACAGACCGGACCCTCCACTTT

v_call: TRBV9
clone_size: NA
d_call: NA
j_call: TRBJ2-5
cdr3_aa: CASSVAGLETQYF
cdr3_nt: TGTGCCAGCAGCGTGGCGGGCCTTGAGACCCAGTACTTC

v_call: TRBV19
clone_size: NA
d_call: NA
j_call: TRBJ1-5
cdr3_aa: CASSIVQGQRSNQPQHF
cdr3_nt: TGTGCCAGTAGTATTGTACAGGGACAACGTAGCAATCAGCCCCAGCATTTT

v_call: TRBV4-1
clone_size: once
d_call: NA
j_call: TRBJ2-7
cdr3_aa: CASSQDQRRGRAEYF
cdr3_nt: TGCGCCAGCAGCCAAGACCAGAGACGCGGAAGGGCGGAGTACTTC

v_call: TRBV11-2
clone_size: NA
d_call: TRBD2
j_call: TRBJ2-1
cdr3_aa: CASSPTSGSSYNEQFF
cdr3_nt: TGTGCCAGCAGTCCAACCAGCGGGAGCTCCTACAATGAGCAGTTCTTC

v_call: TRBV5-1
clone_size: NA
d_call: NA
j_call: TRBJ2-1
cdr3_aa: CASSFIGGGEQFF
cdr3_nt: TGCGCCAGCAGCTTTATTGGGGGCGGTGAGCAGTTCTTC

v_call: TRBV5-6
clone_size: NA
d_call: NA
j_call: TRBJ1-1
cdr3_aa: CASSHPRVDTEAFF
cdr3_nt: TGTGCCAGCAGCCACCCGAGGGTGGACACTGAAGCTTTCTTT

v_call: TRBV4-2
clone_size: NA
d_call: NA
j_call: TRBJ2-3
cdr3_aa: CASSQERRDTQYF
cdr3_nt: TGTGCCAGCAGCCAAGAAAGGCGGGATACGCAGTATTTT

v_call: TRBV27
clone_size: NA
d_call: NA
j_call: TRBJ1-3
cdr3_aa: CASSLWAPLSSGNTIYF
cdr3_nt: TGTGCCAGCAGTTTGTGGGCCCCCCTCAGCTCTGGAAACACCATATATTTT

v_call: TRBV9
clone_size: NA
d_call: TRBD1
j_call: TRBJ1-1
cdr3_aa: CASSEGDRNTEAFF
cdr3_nt: TGTGCCAGCAGCGAGGGGGACAGGAACACTGAAGCTTTCTTT

v_call: TRBV2
clone_size: NA
d_call: NA
j_call: TRBJ1-4
cdr3_aa: CASSNTAMGEKLFF
cdr3_nt: TGTGCCAGCAGTAACACGGCAATGGGGGAAAAACTGTTTTTT

v_call: TRBV27
clone_size: NA
d_call: NA
j_call: TRBJ1-6
cdr3_aa: CASRLGDSYNSPLHF
cdr3_nt: TGTGCCAGCAGGTTAGGAGACTCCTATAATTCACCCCTCCACTTT

v_call: TRBV30
clone_size: NA
d_call: NA
j_call: TRBJ2-1
cdr3_aa: CAGLREVNEQFF
cdr3_nt: TGTGCCGGACTCCGGGAAGTCAATGAGCAGTTCTTC

v_call: TRBV30
clone_size: once
d_call: NA
j_call: TRBJ1-3
cdr3_aa: CAWSEGRSFSGNTIYF
cdr3_nt: TGTGCCTGGAGTGAGGGTAGGAGCTTCTCTGGAAACACCATATATTTT

v_call: TRBV5-4
clone_size: NA
d_call: NA
j_call: TRBJ2-1
cdr3_aa: CASSLTGEQFF
cdr3_nt: TGTGCCAGCAGCTTGACAGGGGAGCAGTTCTTC

v_call: TRBV11-3
clone_size: NA
d_call: NA
j_call: TRBJ2-7
cdr3_aa: CASSFDSSYEQYF
cdr3_nt: TGTGCCAGCAGCTTCGACAGCTCCTACGAGCAGTACTTC

v_call: TRBV4-2
clone_size: few
d_call: NA
j_call: TRBJ2-7
cdr3_aa: CASSQGQVYYEQYF
cdr3_nt: TGTGCCAGCAGCCAAGGGCAGGTCTACTACGAGCAGTACTTC

v_call: TRBV27
clone_size: once
d_call: NA
j_call: TRBJ2-3
cdr3_aa: CASSVGTSTDTQYF
cdr3_nt: TGTGCCAGCAGTGTGGGGACTAGCACAGATACGCAGTATTTT

v_call: TRBV4-2
clone_size: NA
d_call: NA
j_call: TRBJ2-1
cdr3_aa: CASSQVGGYNEQFF
cdr3_nt: TGTGCCAGCAGCCAAGTGGGGGGCTACAATGAGCAGTTCTTC

v_call: TRBV7-8
clone_size: NA
d_call: NA
j_call: TRBJ1-4
cdr3_aa: CASSLTLGEKLFF
cdr3_nt: TGTGCCAGCAGCTTAACATTGGGGGAAAAACTGTTTTTT

v_call: TRBV28
clone_size: NA
d_call: NA
j_call: TRBJ2-7
cdr3_aa: CASSSFLDDRAYEQYF
cdr3_nt: TGTGCCAGCAGTTCGTTTTTGGATGACAGAGCCTACGAGCAGTACTTC

v_call: TRBV30
clone_size: NA
d_call: NA
j_call: TRBJ1-3
cdr3_aa: CAWSVRGPGNTIYF
cdr3_nt: TGTGCCTGGAGTGTACGGGGTCCTGGAAACACCATATATTTT

v_call: TRBV24-1
clone_size: NA
d_call: TRBD1
j_call: TRBJ2-1
cdr3_aa: CATGQGLGNEQFF
cdr3_nt: TGTGCCACGGGACAGGGATTGGGCAATGAGCAGTTCTTC

v_call: TRBV12-5
clone_size: NA
d_call: NA
j_call: TRBJ1-2
cdr3_aa: CASGLKGSNYGYTF
cdr3_nt: TGTGCTAGTGGTTTGAAGGGATCTAACTATGGCTACACCTTC

v_call: TRBV20-1
clone_size: once
d_call: TRBD2
j_call: TRBJ2-5
cdr3_aa: CSASRLAVLQETQYF
cdr3_nt: TGCAGTGCTAGTAGACTAGCGGTACTCCAAGAGACCCAGTACTTC

v_call: TRBV9
clone_size: NA
d_call: NA
j_call: TRBJ2-2
cdr3_aa: CASSANRGRLNTGELFF
cdr3_nt: TGTGCCAGCAGCGCCAACCGGGGGCGGCTGAACACCGGGGAGCTGTTTTTT

v_call: TRBV19
clone_size: NA
d_call: NA
j_call: TRBJ2-5
cdr3_aa: CASSGKEGGETQYF
cdr3_nt: TGTGCCAGTAGTGGGAAGGAGGGTGGGGAGACCCAGTACTTC

v_call: TRBV19
clone_size: NA
d_call: NA
j_call: TRBJ1-1
cdr3_aa: CASRPRGETEAFF
cdr3_nt: TGTGCCAGTAGGCCCCGGGGGGAAACTGAAGCTTTCTTT

v_call: TRBV5-1
clone_size: NA
d_call: NA
j_call: TRBJ2-5
cdr3_aa: CASSSEATQYF
cdr3_nt: TGCGCCAGCAGCTCGGAAGCGACCCAGTACTTC

v_call: TRBV11-2
clone_size: NA
d_call: TRBD1
j_call: TRBJ2-5
cdr3_aa: CASSSTGIRETQYF
cdr3_nt: TGTGCCAGCAGCTCGACAGGGATCCGGGAGACCCAGTACTTC

v_call: TRBV12-3/TRBV12-4
clone_size: NA
d_call: NA
j_call: TRBJ1-2
cdr3_aa: CASTLWVNGYTF
cdr3_nt: TGTGCCAGCACCCTTTGGGTCAATGGCTACACCTTC